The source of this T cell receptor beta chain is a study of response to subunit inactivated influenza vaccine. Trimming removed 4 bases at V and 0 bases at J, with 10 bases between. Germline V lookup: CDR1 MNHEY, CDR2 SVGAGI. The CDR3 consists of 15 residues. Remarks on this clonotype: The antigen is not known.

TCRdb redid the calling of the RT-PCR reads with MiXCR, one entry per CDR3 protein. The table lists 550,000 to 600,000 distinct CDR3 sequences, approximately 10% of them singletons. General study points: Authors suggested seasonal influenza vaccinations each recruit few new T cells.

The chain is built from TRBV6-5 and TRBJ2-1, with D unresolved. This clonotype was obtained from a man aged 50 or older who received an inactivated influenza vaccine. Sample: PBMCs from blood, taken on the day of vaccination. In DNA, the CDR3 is TGTGCCAGCAGTTTCTTAGCCCGCTCCTACAATGAGCAGTTCTTC. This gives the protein CASSFLARSYNEQFF.